Listed here is a single T cell receptor (beta chain). The antigen this receptor binds is unknown. The input lacks base qualities; no much larger clone sits a single base away. The trial excluded patients who had a history of autoimmune disease or who were on systemic immunosuppression. Peripheral blood for TCR sequencing was collected from all dose cohorts at baseline, on cycle 4 day 1, and on cycle 7 day 1. The samples were taken from a phase I, first-in-human, multicenter, open-label dose-escalation trial of ivuxolimab. Adults with locally advanced or metastatic melanoma, renal cell carcinoma, hepatocellular carcinoma or head and neck squamous cell carcinoma were enrolled in the trial. Before TCR sequencing, CD4+ T cells and CD8+ T cells from peripheral blood were sorted into separate populations. This specimen belongs to a study of OX40 agonist ivuxolimab in advanced cancers. Regarding the research as a whole: Ivuxolimab was an agonistic, fully human IgG2 monoclonal antibody directed against OX40 (CD134), a costimulatory receptor. Intravenous ivuxolimab was administered to patients every 2 weeks at six dose levels: 0.01, 0.1, 0.3, 1.5, 3 and 10 mg/kg. Of the approximately 53 patients in dose escalation, 19 had hepatocellular carcinoma, around 15 had melanoma, 9 had renal cell carcinoma and 9 had head and neck cancer. In the dose-escalation cohort, over 65% of patients were male, and the mean age was approximately 60 years, with a range of about 23 to 90. Patients were allowed to have had prior anti-PD-1, anti-PD-L1 or anti-CTLA-4 therapy, and approximately 40% of the dose-escalation patients had been treated with checkpoint inhibitors. Partial responses occurred in three dose-escalation patients: two with cutaneous melanoma and one with hepatocellular carcinoma. The purpose of peripheral TCRbeta sequencing was to test whether ivuxolimab changed TCR sequence diversity and led to clonal T-cell expansion. The paper reports the monotherapy dose-escalation portion (N of about 50 patients) of the phase I ivuxolimab trial. Points the paper makes about the study in general: After ivuxolimab, more expanded clones were found on average in CD8+ T cells than in CD4+ T cells. Which antigens the clonally expanded peripheral T cells were specific for was not determined. In the 0.1-3.0 mg/kg groups, partial responders were among the patients with the lowest normalized peripheral clonal expansion, particularly in CD8+ T cells. Low levels of normalized T-cell clonal expansion were also shown by some nonresponding patients. Clonal expansion of both CD4+ and CD8+ blood T cells was observed from baseline to week 6 at doses 0.1 to 3.0 mg/kg.

To sequence the TCRbeta CDR3 region, genomic DNA was isolated from the sorted cells. The immunoSEQ Assay was used for sequencing of TCRbeta CDR3 regions. This immuneACCESS table, as held by TCRdb, lists in-frame sequences with V and J called but not all clones. Of the missing ones, under half trace to an unresolved V gene in checked studies; the others have no known cause. The sample profile shows 99,000 or so clones; under 90% of them were found once. The top ten clones comprise roughly 5% of the sample. The CDR3 starts with the cysteine, ends with the phenylalanine, and has 14 residues. Only CDR3 DNA remains: 42 bases, in frame from the first base. The germline V gene provides CDR1 SQVTM and CDR2 ANQGSEA. V is clipped by 0 bases and J by 4 bases, and the sequence between their germline boundaries is 10 bases long.

The source of this sequence is an adult with an advanced solid tumor such as melanoma, head and neck, liver or kidney cancer. The chain uses TRBV29-1 and TRBJ2-1; the D gene is possibly TRBD1 or TRBD2, with 6 bases matching each. Source: CD4+ or CD8+ T cells sorted from blood, taken in a trial of the OX40 agonist ivuxolimab. Here the CDR3 is given as CSVEEGGLYNEQFF. Read as DNA, the sequence is TGCAGCGTTGAAGAGGGGGGCTTATACAATGAGCAGTTCTTC.